Sequencing of this T cell receptor beta chain was carried out in a study of blood T cell repertoires in COVID-19. Only in-frame clones appear in the TCRdb table, and some are missing; sequencing was by immunoSEQ multiplex PCR. Of around 190,000 clones in the sample, 80% to 90% were seen once. Enrolled through a virtual design, the participants were between about 18 and 100 years of age and came from 24 US areas. Germline CDR1 and CDR2: SEHNR and FQNEAQ (reference sequence). Trimming took off 1 base at V and 5 bases at J, with 8 bases between the two ends. This CDR3 region has 14 residues. The chain has TRBV7-9 and TRBJ1-4; unclear D gene. Sequencing was carried out using PBMCs or T cells enriched from blood (not recorded which). This TCR was recovered from a woman in her late teens or twenties who had recovered from COVID-19. CDR3: CASSLGGGNEKLFF. In DNA form, the CDR3 reads TGTGCCAGCAGCTTAGGGGGAGGGAATGAAAAACTGTTTTTT. The full variable domain, its missing parts supplied by reference TRBV7-9 and TRBJ1-4, is DTGVSQNPRHKITKRGQNVTFRCDPISEHNRLYWYRQTLGQGPEFLTYFQNEAQLEKSRLLSDRFSAERPKGSFSTLEIQRTEQGDSAMYLCASSLGGGNEKLFFGSGTQLSVL.